The entry below gives a single T cell receptor (beta chain) sequence along with its context. The antigen it recognizes is unknown. No qualities accompany the bases; no much larger clone lies one base away. This specimen belongs to a study of cytomegalovirus exposure and HLA in healthy donors (dated by TCRdb to the late 2010s). Study-wide context: An earlier analysis of approximately 640 of the donors reported 250 to 300 Gb of sequence data and 117 million unique TCR beta sequences from 150 million to 200 million T cells. The study was designed to test whether signatures of past pathogen exposure could be identified by cataloging public T cell receptors. Typing coverage differed by locus: A, B, C, DRB1 and DQB1 were typed in about 620-630 donors, DQA1 in around 500, DPA1 in approximately 600, and DPB1 in 450 to 490. Across about 380 genotyped donors of the cohort, an average of about 220,000 unique TCR beta nucleotide sequences per donor were sequenced, and around 20% of those sequences were non-productive. An early release that covered more than 550 HLA-typed donors contained 300 to 350 gigabases of sequencing data and some 87 million unique TCR sequences. A later analysis re-analyzed previously published TCR beta repertoires from approximately 670 donors and added high-resolution HLA genotyping to study TCR occurrence patterns. The study combined high-throughput TCR immunosequencing, statistical association of individual TCRs with disease status, and machine learning to predict cytomegalovirus infection status. Alongside the repertoire data, information on donor age, sex, ethnicity and CMV serostatus was compiled. Of the 300 to 400 genotyped donors, about 84% fell in the genetic ancestry cluster associated with self-reported Caucasian donors. Class I and class II HLA loci were covered by the typing at four-digit resolution. In a later genetic analysis, genome-wide SNP genotypes for 398 of the 666 donors were used, and that subset was treated as a discovery cohort. Four or five DR-DQ haplotypes were handled as single units for association and clustering, since linkage in the cohort was strong. Using immunosequencing, the study profiled T cell repertoires from about 610 subjects and related those repertoires to cytomegalovirus serostatus. In an earlier analysis of a few hundred of the donors, high-throughput TCR beta sequencing was used to judge whether each TCR beta V gene segment behaved as functional or pseudogenic. In the later analysis, no new phenotypic data were used to find candidate immune exposures; instead, reliance was placed on TCR beta sequences and their occurrence across donors. Every repertoire in the discovery cohort had been generated on one and the same sequencing platform. A separate validation cohort of some 130 different subjects was used in addition to the roughly 670-subject first cohort.

Taken from the germline V gene, the CDR1 and CDR2 loops are SGDLS and YYNGEE. V is cut back by 4 bases and J by 5 bases, with 12 bases in the junction unmatched. The CDR3, from cysteine to phenylalanine, totals 15 residues. The only DNA kept is the CDR3, 45 bases in frame from the first base. Overall results and qualifications from the work: The sequencing pipeline was judged likely to have produced a cluster of highly shared sequence variants as a technical artifact. When HLA alleles, especially DR and DQ, strongly co-occurred, attributing TCR associations to individual alleles was difficult. The authors suggested that the approach could potentially be generalized to other disease states and immunological phenotypes. Correlated functional status among segregating V segments might reflect linkage disequilibrium, but an unknown experimental factor could not be ruled out. HLA typing was unavailable for some donors at each locus, so association tests used only the typed subset. V-gene and J-gene trimming of TCR beta chains was associated with a missense DCLRE1C variant in a later genetic analysis, and the association was replicated in an independent cohort. Specific HLA alleles were associated with 15,000 to 20,000 TCR beta sequences at a false discovery rate of 0.05 in a later analysis. The cohort was sequenced for TCR beta chains only, and without alpha or paired-chain data the features that could be detected were limited. A further reported finding was that TCR beta sequences accurately predicted the HLA-A and HLA-B alleles for most subjects in the first cohort. Because the 87-base-pair reads could not distinguish some IMGT-functional V segments, including TRBV6-2 and TRBV6-3, those segments were excluded. CMV serostatus was the only immune exposure information available for the cohort. A later analysis found that most CMV-associated TCR beta chains appeared HLA-restricted, with HLA associations seemingly driven largely by CMV exposure. According to a later analysis, TCR association rates differed among HLA loci, with DRB1 alleles showing the most associated TCRs and HLA-C alleles showing the fewest. Because counts were too low, about 17 rarely observed V segments, including chromosome 9 orphons, were excluded from the earlier analysis of some 590 of the donors. In the study, some 160 TCR beta chains were listed as associated with cytomegalovirus. A later genetic analysis reported fewer N-insertions in productive TCRs among donors in an Asian-associated ancestry cluster than the roughly 620-donor mean. Roughly uniform sequencing depth across donors was assumed in presence/absence analyses, although this assumption may not hold. In a later analysis, HLA-associated TCR beta chains showed more clonal expansion and lower generation probabilities than non-associated chains that were equally common. A later analysis reported that several top co-occurrence clusters appeared linked to parvovirus B19, influenza, CMV and Epstein-Barr virus. In an earlier analysis of some 550 of the donors, most TCR beta V segments were observed in productive rearrangements about 87% or about 30% of the time, broadly matching IMGT annotations. Most TCR sequences were observed very rarely across donors, whereas some public TCRs were present in many individuals. Three of the identified cytomegalovirus-associated TCR beta chains were confirmed in vitro to be specific for cytomegalovirus antigens. The classifier was reported to diagnose cytomegalovirus status with high specificity and sensitivity in both the original and validation cohorts.

The cohort was made up of 666 healthy bone marrow donors. At the time of sampling, every cohort member was nominally healthy, though immune exposures that went unrecorded were likely present. The donor tested CMV seropositive and was one of the 289 seropositive cohort members. Every donor gave a peripheral blood sample, and the peripheral blood mononuclear cells from that sample were used for TCR beta sequencing. The Qiagen DNeasy Blood Extraction Kit was used to extract genomic DNA from the blood cell samples. The method was the immunoSEQ multiplex PCR assay. For the multiplex PCR, a mixture combining 60 forward primers for TCR Vbeta segments and 13 reverse primers for TCR Jbeta segments was used. The CDR3 region of rearranged TCR beta genes was amplified from genomic DNA by a multiplex PCR assay. Amplified TCR beta libraries were sequenced as 87-base-pair reads on the Illumina HiSeq System. The paper's processing steps were these. Across the 670 or so repertoires, a later analysis counted some 80 million unique TCR beta chains, roughly 11 million of which were shared by at least two donors. Raw reads were error-corrected and collapsed into unique sequences with a nearest-neighbor algorithm that merged closely related sequences to remove PCR and sequencing errors. V, D and J gene segments were assigned by aligning CDR3 sequences to IMGT reference sequences. For a sequence to be retained, a match of at least six nucleotides was required to both a V gene segment and a J gene segment. A rearrangement counted as productive if the CDR3 had no stop codons and remained in frame with V and J, and every other rearrangement counted as non-productive. CDR3 was defined by IMGT convention, running from the second conserved V-encoded cysteine to the conserved J-encoded phenylalanine. In an earlier analysis of just under 600 of the donors, sequences lacking an unambiguous match to a single V gene segment were excluded. An earlier analysis of a few hundred of the donors classified V segments as functional when productive rearrangements were above 56.7% and as segregating when the standard deviation between donors was above 5%. A statistical classification framework was built for diagnosing cytomegalovirus status from the catalog of TCR beta chain sequences. In a later analysis, V and J genes were assigned by comparing TCR nucleotide sequences against IMGT/GENE-DB human TR gene sequences. A later analysis assigned CDR3 sequences and most-parsimonious VDJ recombination scenarios with the TCRdist pipeline. A later analysis defined each TCR beta chain by its CDR3 amino acid sequence plus V-gene family, and excluded reads lacking a unique V-gene family. In a later analysis, fewer than 600 highly shared, low-generation-probability nucleotide sequences were removed to address suspected cross-contamination and a sequencing artifact. In a later analysis, a clonal expansion index for each public chain was calculated from normalized within-repertoire ranks of inferred template counts. In a later analysis, generation probabilities were computed with a VDJ recombination model fitted to out-of-frame rearrangements, and the resulting probabilities were checked against IGoR. Hypergeometric tests were used in a later analysis to score TCR-TCR, TCR-HLA and TCR-CMV co-occurrence, with a repertoire-size bias correction applied to the TCR pairs. To estimate false discovery rates, a later analysis permuted the HLA or CMV assignments 20 times. In a later analysis, co-occurring TCRs were grouped using DBSCAN, with TCRdist sequence similarity added in when clustering inside HLA-allele-positive subsets. Repertoires with fewer than 30,000 or more than 120,000 public chains were left out of co-occurrence clustering, as were four to six repertoires with anomalous nucleotide sharing. Drawn from immuneACCESS, this table holds only the in-frame rearrangements with V and J called that TCRdb kept. Clones are partly lost; checked studies trace under half to an unresolved V gene and leave the rest unexplained. V and J calls and clone size are copied from that table; D and trimming were computed from the DNA. The sample profile shows 85,000 to 130,000 clones; over 60% of them were found once. 5% to 7% of the sample is taken by the ten largest.

The sequencing sample was made of PBMCs. The sequence was obtained from a woman in her forties or fifties in good health and CMV-seropositive. The chain was built from TRBV9 and TRBJ2-7; a stretch of 7 junction bases matches TRBD1. The CDR3 protein: CASSKTWDSIHEQYF. DNA sequence: TGTGCCAGCAGCAAGACATGGGACAGTATACACGAGCAGTACTTC.